This is a list of T cell receptor beta chains from one sample in a study of blood T cell repertoires in COVID-19. TCRdb keeps only in-frame clones here, not all; method: immunoSEQ multiplex PCR. The repertoire consists of over 50,000 clones, with 84% occurring once and the leading ten covering about 16%. The specimen was peripheral blood. These receptors were collected from a man aged 55-75 years with COVID-19, enrolled during active disease. CDR3s leave out the opening cysteine and the closing phenylalanine or tryptophan. The order of the fields is CDR3 protein, V gene, D gene, J gene. A D gene is named only where the DNA matches it firmly.

ASSPGTSGYTGELF,TRBV7-2,TRBD2,TRBJ2-2
ASSALAASLDEQF,TRBV2,TRBD2,TRBJ2-1
ASSEGDYFTGELF,TRBV2,TRBD2,TRBJ2-2
AIKAREQETQY,TRBV10-3,NA,TRBJ2-5
SASAGGYGYT,TRBV29-1,TRBD1,TRBJ1-2
AISETGWNQPQH,TRBV10-3,NA,TRBJ1-5
AISDSGGSTYGYT,TRBV10-3,NA,TRBJ1-2
ASSLWQGTVTNEKLF,TRBV7-3,TRBD1,TRBJ1-4
ASSLASAGGVDTQY,TRBV5-1,TRBD2,TRBJ2-3
ASQRTSGDTDTQY,TRBV4-2,TRBD2,TRBJ2-3
SVPPEGLPQETQY,TRBV29-1,TRBD2,TRBJ2-5
ASSQDLGLAGGNESDTQY,TRBV3-1/TRBV3-2,TRBD2,TRBJ2-3
ASSSGQGGSGNTIY,TRBV5-1,TRBD1,TRBJ1-3
ASSAAPGTGTITDTQY,TRBV9,NA,TRBJ2-3
AWGTGDQPQH,TRBV30,TRBD1,TRBJ1-5
ASSKSTGPETQY,TRBV7-9,TRBD1,TRBJ2-5
ASSRAVSSGNTIY,TRBV5-6,NA,TRBJ1-3
ASYLAGVYNEQF,TRBV6-5,TRBD2,TRBJ2-1
ASSLAPLAGAVTDTQY,TRBV5-1,TRBD2,TRBJ2-3
ASRTGTGNTGELF,TRBV6-5,TRBD1,TRBJ2-2
ASSSQGGSETEAF,TRBV7-2,TRBD1,TRBJ1-1
ASSYNQGENYGYT,TRBV6-5,TRBD1,TRBJ1-2
ASHTPRYSYNEQF,TRBV2,NA,TRBJ2-1
ASSRGVNTEAF,TRBV12-3/TRBV12-4,NA,TRBJ1-1
ASSPFSGTGALYEQY,TRBV6-6,TRBD1,TRBJ2-7
ASRLGQGDYQPQH,TRBV10-2,TRBD1,TRBJ1-5
ASSCAGGDYEQY,TRBV5-1,TRBD2,TRBJ2-7
ASSSAGTGTAYGYT,TRBV5-1,TRBD1,TRBJ1-2
ASSVAQGQGLSPLH,TRBV9,TRBD1,TRBJ1-6
ASILTSGMISGANVLT,TRBV27,TRBD2,TRBJ2-6
ASRTPGSDEQF,TRBV6-5,NA,TRBJ2-1
ASSRGGNTEAF,TRBV12-3/TRBV12-4,NA,TRBJ1-1
ASSYGQGVWETQY,TRBV11-2,TRBD1,TRBJ2-5
ASRPGTVDGYT,TRBV12-3/TRBV12-4,TRBD1,TRBJ1-2
ASSSDRASYNSPLH,TRBV7-2,TRBD1,TRBJ1-6
ATSDLRQGSDTQY,TRBV24-1,TRBD1,TRBJ2-3
ASSERDRGSEQF,TRBV2,TRBD1,TRBJ2-1
ASSGVGGKAGYT,TRBV25-1,TRBD1,TRBJ1-2
ASSFGGSTYNEQF,TRBV5-1,NA,TRBJ2-1
ASSLGLTGVDEQY,TRBV7-6,TRBD1,TRBJ2-7
ASGVSTSGRYYEQY,TRBV6-4,TRBD2,TRBJ2-7
ASSPGFQETQY,TRBV12-3/TRBV12-4,NA,TRBJ2-5
ASSPRAGGNTGELF,TRBV18,TRBD2,TRBJ2-2
ASSQEGGGASTDTQY,TRBV4-2,TRBD2,TRBJ2-3
ASSESTGGYRQTPYEQY,TRBV10-2,NA,TRBJ2-7
ASSLMGQGTGEQF,TRBV5-1,TRBD1,TRBJ2-1